This TCR beta chain is drawn from a study of blood T cell repertoires in COVID-19. Study in general: T cells, B-cell-depleted T cells, or PBMCs supplied cDNA or gDNA.

Losses at the gene ends were 9 bases for V and 7 bases for J; bases not matched to a gene: 9. The CDR3 loop spans 13 amino acids. In germline, CDR1 is SNHLY, CDR2 FYNNEI. Generated by immunoSEQ multiplex PCR, the TCRdb table keeps only in-frame clones and is missing some. The table has approximately 68,000 clones, roughly three quarters seen once; the top ten hold roughly 9.2%. Sequencing input: peripheral blood. The receptor comes from a human donor in a cohort sampled during active COVID-19. This chain uses TRBV2 with TRBJ2-1; 7 nucleotides match TRBD1. The CDR3 region has the DNA TGTGCCAGACTTCACCCGACAGGGAATGAGCAGTTCTTC. This translates into CARLHPTGNEQFF.